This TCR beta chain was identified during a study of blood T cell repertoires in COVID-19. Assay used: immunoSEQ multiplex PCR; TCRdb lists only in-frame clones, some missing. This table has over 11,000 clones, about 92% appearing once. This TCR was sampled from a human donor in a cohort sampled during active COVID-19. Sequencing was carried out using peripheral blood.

DNA of the CDR3: TGTGCCAGCAGCCAAGCCTCCTGGGTAGCGGGACCAAATGAGCAGTTCTTC. Translation: CASSQASWVAGPNEQFF. This chain uses TRBV3-1 (or the pseudogene TRBV3-2) with TRBJ2-1, with 8 bases fitting TRBD2. Germline CDR1 reads LGHDT; CDR2 reads YNNKEL (reference sequence). The CDR3 runs to 17 residues. The V segment lost 1 base and the J segment 7 bases; nucleotides outside the gene matches: 12.